These T cell receptor beta chains were read from a single sample in a study of blood T cell repertoires in COVID-19. Using immunoSEQ multiplex PCR, the repertoire was profiled, and TCRdb retains in-frame clones only, with some absent. The repertoire includes approximately 98,000 clones, 82% of them detected once, and about 17% sits in the top ten. The sample consisted of peripheral blood. All receptors derive from a man at least 80 years old with acute or convalescent COVID-19. The CDR3 runs from the conserved cysteine through the conserved F or W. D genes are given only for firm matches. Size is stated for part of the rows, as once, few or many counts, or as a class when the clone is expanded.

j_gene | abundance | v_gene | d_gene | CDR3nt | CDR3aa
TRBJ1-2 | . | TRBV29-1 | . | TGCAGCGTTGGGACAGTTACTAACTATGGCTACACCTTC | CSVGTVTNYGYTF
TRBJ2-4 | . | TRBV27 | . | TGTGCCAGCAGTTTATCGAGTTTAGCCAAAAACATTCAGTACTTC | CASSLSSLAKNIQYF
TRBJ2-1 | few | TRBV12-3/TRBV12-4 | . | TGTGCCAGCACTCCGGGACTTGGGAATGAGCAGTTCTTC | CASTPGLGNEQFF
TRBJ1-2 | once | TRBV12-3/TRBV12-4 | . | TGTGCCAGCACCTCCGTGGACAGTTATGGCTACACCTTC | CASTSVDSYGYTF
TRBJ2-2 | . | TRBV5-1 | . | TGCGCCAGCAGCTTGCAGGGGTCGAGCACCGGGGAGCTGTTTTTT | CASSLQGSSTGELFF
TRBJ2-5 | . | TRBV24-1 | . | TGTGCCACCAGTGACCCCGGAAGAGCGGAGACCCAGTACTTC | CATSDPGRAETQYF
TRBJ2-7 | . | TRBV7-9 | . | TGTGCCAGCAGCCAAGTACTCGGCTACGAGCAGTACTTC | CASSQVLGYEQYF
TRBJ1-2 | . | TRBV5-5 | . | TGTGCCAGCAGCTCCTCCTTGGCTTATGGCTACACCTTC | CASSSSLAYGYTF
TRBJ1-2 | . | TRBV28 | . | TGTGCCAGCAGCCTGGAACAGAGTGGTGGCTACACCTTC | CASSLEQSGGYTF
TRBJ2-7 | . | TRBV30 | . | TGTGCCTATACTTTGGGGGGACGGAGAGAGCAGTACTTC | CAYTLGGRREQYF
TRBJ2-7 | . | TRBV6-2/TRBV6-3 | TRBD1 | TGTGCCAGCAGTTACACCGGACAGGTCGAGCAGTACTTC | CASSYTGQVEQYF
TRBJ2-7 | . | TRBV9 | TRBD2 | TGTGCCAGCAGCTCAGAGCGGGAGTACTCCTACGAGCAGTACTTC | CASSSEREYSYEQYF
TRBJ2-2 | . | TRBV24-1 | . | TGTGCCACCAGTGATCGAGGGAGTTCCGGGGAGCTGTTTTTT | CATSDRGSSGELFF
TRBJ2-7 | few | TRBV10-3 | . | TGTGCCATCAGTGAGTCAGGAAAACAGAGCTCCTACGAGCAGTACTTC | CAISESGKQSSYEQYF
TRBJ1-6 | . | TRBV6-5 | TRBD1 | TGTGCCAGCAAGGGACAGAAAAATTCACCCCTCCACTTT | CASKGQKNSPLHF
TRBJ2-5 | . | TRBV7-2 | . | TGTGCCAGCAGCTTAGAGAGGGCCGAGAAGACCCAGTACTTC | CASSLERAEKTQYF
TRBJ1-5 | . | TRBV5-6 | . | TGTGCCAGCAGCTTGGCTCAGTTTAGCAATCAGCCCCAGCATTTT | CASSLAQFSNQPQHF
TRBJ1-5 | . | TRBV6-6 | . | TGTGCCAGCAGTTACTCGAGGCGGAGGGACGGGCAGCCCCAGCATTTT | CASSYSRRRDGQPQHF
TRBJ1-2 | . | TRBV2 | . | TGTGCCAGCCGGAGGGAGAATCCCTATGGCTACACCTTC | CASRRENPYGYTF
TRBJ1-5 | . | TRBV7-5 | . | TGTGCCAGAAGCCCTAGGGGGGGGAGAAATCAGCCCCAGCATTTT | CARSPRGGRNQPQHF
TRBJ2-5 | . | TRBV6-5 | . | TGTGCCAGCATTCGAGACTTCGGCGGGGAGACCCAGTACTTC | CASIRDFGGETQYF
TRBJ2-1 | . | TRBV27 | TRBD2 | TGTGCCAGCAGTCCCGGGACTAGCGGGAGGGCTCCCGAGTTCTTC | CASSPGTSGRAPEFF
TRBJ1-6 | . | TRBV28 | . | TGTGCCAGCAGAGGTAGGGGAAGAGGATCACCCCTCCACTTT | CASRGRGRGSPLHF
TRBJ2-1 | once | TRBV5-8 | . | TGTGCCAGCAGCTTCTCTAATGAGCAGTTCTTC | CASSFSNEQFF
TRBJ1-5 | . | TRBV28 | . | TGTGCCAGCAACGAGGACATTAGCAATCAGCCCCAGCATTTT | CASNEDISNQPQHF
TRBJ2-1 | . | TRBV7-2 | TRBD2 | TGTGCCAGCAGCCAGAGCGGGAGGGCCTCGAACAATGAGCAGTTCTTC | CASSQSGRASNNEQFF
TRBJ2-3 | . | TRBV5-1 | TRBD2 | TGCGCCAGCAGCTTGGAGTCTAGCGGGAGTGATACGCAGTATTTT | CASSLESSGSDTQYF
TRBJ1-5 | . | TRBV7-2 | . | TGTGCCAGCAGCTTAGGGCAGAGCAATCAGCCCCAGCATTTT | CASSLGQSNQPQHF
TRBJ1-4 | . | TRBV19 | . | TGTGCCAGCTCTCCATCCAGGGCGACTAATGAAAAACTGTTTTTT | CASSPSRATNEKLFF
TRBJ1-1 | . | TRBV5-1 | . | TGCGCCAGCAGCCCAACGGGGGGGAGCTACACTGAAGCTTTCTTT | CASSPTGGSYTEAFF
TRBJ1-1 | once | TRBV10-1 | . | TGCGCCAGCAGTGAGTCTGGGGAGGGAGAAGCTTTCTTT | CASSESGEGEAFF
TRBJ2-7 | many | TRBV7-8 | . | TGTGCCAGCAGCCGCACCCAGGGGTCTTCTTACGAGCAGTACTTC | CASSRTQGSSYEQYF
TRBJ1-2 | . | TRBV5-1 | . | TGCGCCAGCAGCATGGCCCGAGGGAGGAGCGACTATGGCTACACCTTC | CASSMARGRSDYGYTF
TRBJ2-1 | . | TRBV6-6 | TRBD2 | TGTGCCAGCAAACTAGCGGGCATCAATGAGCAGTTCTTC | CASKLAGINEQFF
TRBJ2-7 | . | TRBV7-8 | . | TGTGCCAGCAGCTTAGCGAGATACGAGCAGTACTTC | CASSLARYEQYF
TRBJ1-3 | . | TRBV9 | TRBD1 | TGTGCCAGCAGCCCCATAGGGACAGACATATCTGGAAACACCATATATTTT | CASSPIGTDISGNTIYF
TRBJ2-2 | . | TRBV9 | . | TGTGCCAGCAGCGTACGGGTGAACACCGGGGAGCTGTTTTTT | CASSVRVNTGELFF
TRBJ1-2 | . | TRBV6-5 | . | TGTGCCAGCCAGGGAGGGGGGCCCCCTAACTATGGCTACACCTTC | CASQGGGPPNYGYTF
TRBJ2-3 | . | TRBV7-2 | TRBD2 | TGTGCCAGCAGCTTAGTTTCCAGCGGGGGGGCTCCTGCCACGCAGTATTTT | CASSLVSSGGAPATQYF
TRBJ1-1 | . | TRBV27 | . | TGTGCCAGCAGTTTATCGGCAACAGGGATGAACACTGAAGCTTTCTTT | CASSLSATGMNTEAFF
TRBJ1-6 | . | TRBV27 | TRBD1 | TGTGCCAGCAGTTGGACAGGTAATTCACCCCTCCACTTT | CASSWTGNSPLHF
TRBJ1-6 | . | TRBV25-1 | TRBD1 | TGTGCCAGCAGCGGGACAGGGCCCAATCCAAAGAATTCACCCCTCCACTTT | CASSGTGPNPKNSPLHF
TRBJ1-1 | . | TRBV27 | . | TGTGCCAGCAGTTTCACCGGGAGGGCCTCCACTGAAGCTTTCTTT | CASSFTGRASTEAFF
TRBJ1-1 | . | TRBV6-6 | . | TGTGCCAGCAGTATGGGGCTTGGGACTGAAGCTTTCTTT | CASSMGLGTEAFF
TRBJ2-7 | . | TRBV7-2 | TRBD2 | TGTGCCAGCAGCTCGGGACTAGCGGTCTACGAGCAGTACTTC | CASSSGLAVYEQYF
TRBJ1-1 | once | TRBV5-4 | . | TGTGCCAGCAGTACATCCGGACATCGGCCCACTGAAGCTTTCTTT | CASSTSGHRPTEAFF
TRBJ2-1 | . | TRBV27 | . | TGTGCCAGCAGTTTATCGCTGAATCGAGAGGCGCGGTACAATGAGCAGTTCTTC | CASSLSLNREARYNEQFF
TRBJ2-7 | . | TRBV6-2/TRBV6-3 | . | TGTGCCAGCAGTCTTCCCGGGACAAGCTCCTACGAGCAGTACTTC | CASSLPGTSSYEQYF
TRBJ2-2 | many | TRBV27 | TRBD1 | TGTGCCAGCAGTACAGGGGAAGTGAACACCGGGGAGCTGTTTTTT | CASSTGEVNTGELFF
TRBJ2-3 | few | TRBV6-8 | TRBD1 | TGTGCCAGCAGTTACGGTGACAGGGCGGGCACAGATACGCAGTATTTT | CASSYGDRAGTDTQYF